Shown below are 15 T cell receptor beta chains from a single sample sequenced in a study of T cell repertoires in cytomegalovirus infection. Each CDR3 protein gets one entry after TCRdb re-called the reads with MiXCR. The sample records more than 500,000 distinct CDR3 sequences, approximately 15% being singletons. Sequencing used CD8+ T cells from PBMCs. All receptors come from a human donor in good health (CMV status not recorded). Some clones in this sample may be carry-over from other donors' samples.

About this clonotype itself: This clone may be a read error of a much larger clone one base away. The V and J genes are TRBV11-2 and TRBJ2-5, with no clear D. This CDR3 comprises 11 residues. Germline-derived CDR1 and CDR2 are SGHAT and FQNNGV. The CDR3 region has the DNA TGTACCAGCAGCCCGTCAGAGACCCAGTACTTC. Residues: CTSSPSETQYF.

This chain links TRBV9 with TRBJ2-7, with TRBD1 matching over 7 bases. CDR3 size: 15 residues. CDR1 SGDLS and CDR2 YYNGEE come from the germline V gene. Unmatched junction bases numbered 5, after V lost 0 bases and J lost 2 bases. CDR3 in DNA: TGTGCCAGCAGCGTAGAACCGGACAGGACCTACGAGCAGTACTTC. Its protein is CASSVEPDRTYEQYF.

The chain carries TRBV12-5 and TRBJ1-1, with D maybe TRBD1 (6 bases). The CDR3 runs 14 residues. The ends were cut back, 5 bases at V and 0 bases at J, with 10 bases in the middle. CDR1 is LGHNT, CDR2 FRNRAP, per germline. CDR3 protein: CASGGGILNTEAFF. The CDR3 region has the DNA TGTGCTAGTGGTGGGGGCATCCTGAACACTGAAGCTTTCTTT.

The rearrangement links TRBV28 to TRBJ2-7; TRBD2 matches 10 bases. The germline CDR1 and CDR2 sequences are MDHEN and SYDVKM. The CDR3 is 16 amino acids. The V segment lost 5 bases and the J segment 4 bases; nucleotides outside the gene matches: 11. The CDR3 sequence is CASSPLSGRPSYEQYF. CDR3 bases: TGTGCCAGCAGTCCCCTTAGCGGGAGGCCCTCGTACGAGCAGTACTTC.

Many counts were recorded for this clonotype. This chain joins TRBV13 and TRBJ1-4; 10 bases align to TRBD1. The V gene's germline CDR1 is PRHDT and CDR2 FYEKMQ (reference sequence). This CDR3 has 16 residues. Germline trimming cut 3 bases from V and 3 bases from J; bases unmatched to any gene: 4. CDR3 DNA sequence: TGTGCCAGCAGCTTGGGGACAGGGGATCCTAATGAAAAACTGTTTTTT. Protein sequence: CASSLGTGDPNEKLFF.

V and J are TRBV7-9 and TRBJ2-6, with D possibly matching TRBD2 (5 bases). Trimming pared 7 bases from V and 4 bases from J, leaving 14 bases between. The CDR3 runs 15 residues. The germline V gene has CDR1 SEHNR and CDR2 FQNEAQ (reference sequence). CDR3 loop: CASKLSSGGANVLTF. In DNA form, the CDR3 reads TGTGCCAGCAAACTGTCCTCGGGGGGGGCCAACGTCCTGACTTTC.

The rearrangement links TRBV19 to TRBJ1-6; D gene ambiguous. V lost 8 bases and J lost 4, with 12 bases in between. There are 14 residues in the CDR3. Germline values: CDR1 LNHDA, CDR2 SQIVND (reference sequence). The DNA for the CDR3 is TGTGCCAGTCTAGGGAGTGGATATAATTCACCCCTCCACTTT. As protein: CASLGSGYNSPLHF.

The chain uses TRBV20-1 and TRBJ1-1; D gene uncertain. Germline V gives CDR1 DFQATT, CDR2 SNEGSKA (reference sequence). Deletions cut 0 bases from V and 1 base from J, with 12 bases between. The CDR3 has 15 amino acids. The CDR3 DNA is TGCAGTGCTAGAGATTTCGCCATGGGGAACACTGAAGCTTTCTTT. It translates to CSARDFAMGNTEAFF.

This clonotype was detected many times. The rearrangement joins TRBV7-9 to TRBJ1-5; D possibly corresponds to TRBD1 (5 bases). The V and J ends lost 5 bases and 1 base respectively, with 12 bases between them. The CDR3 has 15 residues. Germline V CDR1 and CDR2: SEHNR, FQNEAQ (reference sequence). The CDR3 DNA reads TGTGCCAGCAGCGCGCCGGGACGGAGCAATCAGCCCCAGCATTTT. It yields the protein CASSAPGRSNQPQHF. Combining the CDR3 with reference TRBV7-9 and TRBJ1-5 gives the whole variable domain DTGVSQNPRHKITKRGQNVTFRCDPISEHNRLYWYRQTLGQGPEFLTYFQNEAQLEKSRLLSDRFSAERPKGSFSTLEIQRTEQGDSAMYLCASSAPGRSNQPQHFGDGTRLSIL.

V usage is TRBV7-9 and J usage is TRBJ2-5; D may match TRBD1 or TRBD2 (6 bases each). The germline V gene encodes CDR1 SEHNR and CDR2 FQNEAQ (reference sequence). The CDR3 spans 12 residues. The V end was cut by 0 bases, the J end by 9 bases, with 8 bases between. The CDR3 coding sequence is TGTGCCAGCAGCTTAGCGGGGGGCGCCCAGTACTTC. Translating gives CASSLAGGAQYF. Together with reference TRBV7-9 and TRBJ2-5, the CDR3 gives the full variable domain: DTGVSQNPRHKITKRGQNVTFRCDPISEHNRLYWYRQTLGQGPEFLTYFQNEAQLEKSRLLSDRFSAERPKGSFSTLEIQRTEQGDSAMYLCASSLAGGAQYFGPGTRLLVL.

The chain carries TRBV7-6 and TRBJ1-1; possibly TRBD1 for D (5 bases). From germline, CDR1 is SGHVS and CDR2 FNYEAQ. Trimming removed 3 bases at V and 3 bases at J, with 14 bases between. This CDR3 is 15 amino acids long. Here the CDR3 DNA reads TGTGCCAGCAGCTTCGGGGGGTGGGTTGACACTGAAGCTTTCTTT. Amino acid sequence: CASSFGGWVDTEAFF.

Many counts were recorded for this clonotype. The chain has TRBV12-3 or TRBV12-4 and TRBJ2-5; D might be TRBD2 (6 bases). CDR3 length equals 15 residues. Trimming shortened V by 6 bases and J by 3 bases, and 17 bases separated the two germline ends. DNA of the CDR3: TGTGCCAGCAGCCGGGACTCCCATCTTAAAGAGACCCAGTACTTC. Translating it yields CASSRDSHLKETQYF.

In this sample, this clonotype turned up a few times. V gene TRBV6-5 combines with J gene TRBJ1-4; D is possibly TRBD1 (6 bases). CDR3 length equals 13 residues. The germline gives CDR1 MNHEY, CDR2 SVGAGI. Deletions cut 6 bases from V and 10 bases from J, with 15 bases between. The CDR3 spells CASRGGYYGKLFF. In nucleotides, the CDR3 is TGTGCCAGCAGAGGGGGGTATTATGGAAAACTGTTTTTT.

At least ten counts were recorded for this clonotype. The rearrangement joins TRBV7-2 to TRBJ2-7, with 7 bases identical to TRBD2. Germline loops: CDR1 SGHTA, CDR2 FQGNSA. This CDR3 has 16 residues. The ends lost 2 bases at V and 3 bases at J; junction bases unmatched: 10. The CDR3, as DNA: TGTGCCAGCAGCTTAAAGGGTAGCGGGCCCTTCTACGAGCAGTACTTC. Amino acids: CASSLKGSGPFYEQYF.

The chain couples TRBV2 to TRBJ1-2; D is ambiguous. This CDR3 is 17 amino acids long. V lost 2 bases and J 5 bases, leaving 21 bases between the germline ends. Germline loops: CDR1 SNHLY, CDR2 FYNNEI. CDR3 residues: CASSEYNRAKGVYGYTF. The CDR3 DNA follows: TGTGCCAGCAGTGAATATAATAGGGCAAAGGGTGTGTATGGCTACACCTTC.